This TCR beta chain derives from a study of T cell responses to AZD1222 COVID-19 vaccine. Findings and caveats of the study: Repertoires were collected only later (after the peak T cell response had occurred). Females outnumbered males among donors, who were mostly white British; clonal diversity was possibly underestimated.

On this clone itself: Antigen unknown.

Assay: immunoSEQ multiplex PCR; the TCRdb copy retains only in-frame clones and omits some. The table has tens of thousands of clones, more than 85% seen once. The sample was peripheral blood, taken 28 days after the second AZD1222 dose. The TCR comes from an adult who received the AZD1222 COVID-19 vaccine.

CDR3 nucleotides: TGTGCCAGCAGTCCCCACGACTCACCCCTCCACTTT. Protein sequence: CASSPHDSPLHF. The gene calls are TRBV13 and TRBJ1-6; D uncertain. The CDR3 has 12 amino acids. Germline CDR1 PRHDT, CDR2 FYEKMQ (reference sequence). V was clipped by 6 bases and J by 10 bases, with 10 bases between them. The full variable domain, completed using reference TRBV13 and TRBJ1-6, is AAGVIQSPRHLIKEKRETATLKCYPIPRHDTVYWYQQGPGQDPQFLISFYEKMQSDKGSIPDRFSAQQFSDYHSELNMSSLELGDSALYFCASSPHDSPLHFGNGTRLTVT.